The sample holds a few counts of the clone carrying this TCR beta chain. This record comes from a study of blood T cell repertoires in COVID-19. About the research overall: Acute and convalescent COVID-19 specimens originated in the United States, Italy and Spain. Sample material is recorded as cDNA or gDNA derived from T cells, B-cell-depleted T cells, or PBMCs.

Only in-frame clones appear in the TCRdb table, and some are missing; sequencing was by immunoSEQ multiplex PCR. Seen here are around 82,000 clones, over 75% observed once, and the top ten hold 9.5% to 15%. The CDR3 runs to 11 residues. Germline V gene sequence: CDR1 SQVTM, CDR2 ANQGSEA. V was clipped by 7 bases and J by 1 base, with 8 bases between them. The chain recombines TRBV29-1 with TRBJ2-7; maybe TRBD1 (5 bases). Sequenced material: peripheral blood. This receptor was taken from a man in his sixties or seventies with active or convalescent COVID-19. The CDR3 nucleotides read TGCAGCGGGACACAATCCTACGAGCAGTACTTC. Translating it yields CSGTQSYEQYF.